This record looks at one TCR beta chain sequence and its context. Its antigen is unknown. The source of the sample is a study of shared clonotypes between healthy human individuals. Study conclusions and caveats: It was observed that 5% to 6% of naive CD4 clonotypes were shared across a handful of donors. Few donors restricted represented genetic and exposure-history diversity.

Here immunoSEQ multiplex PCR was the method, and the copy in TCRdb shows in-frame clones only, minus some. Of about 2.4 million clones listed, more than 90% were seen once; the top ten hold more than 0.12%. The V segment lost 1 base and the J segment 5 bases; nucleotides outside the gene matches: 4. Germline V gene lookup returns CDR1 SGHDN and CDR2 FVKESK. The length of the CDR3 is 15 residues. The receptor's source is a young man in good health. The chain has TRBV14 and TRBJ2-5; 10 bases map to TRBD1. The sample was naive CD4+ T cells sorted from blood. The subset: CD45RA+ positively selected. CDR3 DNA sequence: TGTGCCAGCAGCCAAGTAGGGACAGGGGTGGAGACCCAGTACTTC. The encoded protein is CASSQVGTGVETQYF.